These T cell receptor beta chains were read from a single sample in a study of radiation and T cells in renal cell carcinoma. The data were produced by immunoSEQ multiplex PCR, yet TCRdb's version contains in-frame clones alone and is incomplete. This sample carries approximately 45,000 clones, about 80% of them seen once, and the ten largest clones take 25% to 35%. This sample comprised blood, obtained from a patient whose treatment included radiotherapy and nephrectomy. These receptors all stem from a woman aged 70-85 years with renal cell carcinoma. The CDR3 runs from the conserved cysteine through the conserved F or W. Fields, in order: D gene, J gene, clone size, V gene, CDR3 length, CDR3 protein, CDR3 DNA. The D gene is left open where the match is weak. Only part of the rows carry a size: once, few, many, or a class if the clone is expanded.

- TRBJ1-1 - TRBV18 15 CASSPTSGEGTEAFF TGTGCCAGCTCACCCACTTCGGGGGAGGGGACTGAAGCTTTCTTT
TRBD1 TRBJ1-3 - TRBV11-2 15 CASSSGGALGNTIYF TGTGCCAGCAGTTCAGGGGGCGCGTTGGGAAACACCATATATTTT
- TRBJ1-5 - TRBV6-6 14 CASFRGDSNQPQHF TGTGCCAGTTTCAGGGGTGATAGCAATCAGCCCCAGCATTTT
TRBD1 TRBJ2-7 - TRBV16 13 CASSQGTGSEQYF TGTGCCAGCAGCCAAGGGACAGGGAGTGAGCAGTACTTC
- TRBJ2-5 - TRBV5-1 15 CASTGSGGLGETQYF TGCGCCAGCACCGGGAGTGGGGGGCTCGGAGAGACCCAGTACTTC
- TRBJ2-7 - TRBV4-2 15 CASSQVGGDFYEQYF TGTGCCAGCAGCCAAGTCGGCGGAGACTTCTACGAGCAGTACTTC
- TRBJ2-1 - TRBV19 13 CASASSRFGEQFF TGTGCCAGTGCCTCGTCCCGGTTTGGTGAGCAGTTCTTC
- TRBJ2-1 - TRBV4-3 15 CASSQDRFSLNEQFF TGCGCCAGCAGCCAAGATCGGTTTAGCCTCAATGAGCAGTTCTTC
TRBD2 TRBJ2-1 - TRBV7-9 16 CASSLFSGGFYNEQFF TGTGCCAGCAGCTTGTTTAGCGGGGGATTCTACAATGAGCAGTTCTTC
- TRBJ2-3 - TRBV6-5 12 CASSYSGDTQYF TGTGCCAGCAGTTACTCCGGAGATACGCAGTATTTT
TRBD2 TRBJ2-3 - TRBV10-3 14 CAIRSGSSTDTQYF TGTGCCATCAGAAGCGGGAGTAGCACAGATACGCAGTATTTT
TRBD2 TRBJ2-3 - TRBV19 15 CASRPSGRVGDTQYF TGTGCCAGTAGGCCTAGCGGGAGGGTTGGAGATACGCAGTATTTT
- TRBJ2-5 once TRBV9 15 CASSPMDRVQETQYF TGTGCCAGCAGCCCAATGGACAGAGTTCAAGAGACCCAGTACTTC
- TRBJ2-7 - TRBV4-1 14 CASSHPSDTYEQYF TGCGCCAGCAGCCATCCATCGGATACCTACGAGCAGTACTTC
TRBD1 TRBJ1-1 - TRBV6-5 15 CASSTRQGRTTEAFF TGTGCCAGCAGTACTCGACAGGGTAGGACCACTGAAGCTTTCTTT
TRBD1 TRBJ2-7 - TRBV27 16 CASSSQGALPQSEQYF TGTGCCAGCAGTTCACAGGGGGCCCTCCCCCAGAGCGAGCAGTACTTC
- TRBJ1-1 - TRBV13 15 CASSLKPGMNTEAFF TGTGCCAGCAGCTTAAAGCCAGGGATGAACACTGAAGCTTTCTTT
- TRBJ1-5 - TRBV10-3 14 CAISELQSNQPQHF TGTGCCATCAGTGAGCTACAGAGCAATCAGCCCCAGCATTTT
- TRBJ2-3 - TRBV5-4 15 CASSLELVRGATQYF TGTGCCAGCAGCTTAGAGCTAGTTCGTGGAGCTACGCAGTATTTT
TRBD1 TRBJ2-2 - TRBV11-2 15 CASSLDRGRAGELFF TGTGCCAGCAGCTTAGACAGGGGGCGAGCCGGGGAGCTGTTTTTT
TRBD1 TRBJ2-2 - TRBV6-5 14 CASSYQGASGELFF TGTGCCAGCAGTTACCAGGGGGCGAGCGGGGAGCTGTTTTTT
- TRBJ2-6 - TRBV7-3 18 CASSLTMRGFSGANVLTF TGTGCCAGCAGCTTAACGATGCGGGGCTTCTCTGGGGCCAACGTCCTGACTTTC
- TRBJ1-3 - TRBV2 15 CASSAGGNSGNTIYF TGTGCCAGCAGTGCCGGGGGCAACTCTGGAAACACCATATATTTT
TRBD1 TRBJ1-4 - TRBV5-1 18 CASSLLATGDATNEKLFF TGCGCCAGCAGCTTGTTAGCGACAGGGGATGCAACTAATGAAAAACTGTTTTTT
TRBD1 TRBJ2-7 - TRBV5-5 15 CASSQMTGGAYEQYF TGTGCCAGCAGCCAAATGACAGGGGGGGCATACGAGCAGTACTTC
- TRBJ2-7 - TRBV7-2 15 CASSLGVSFVAEQYF TGTGCCAGCAGCTTAGGAGTTAGCTTTGTTGCAGAGCAGTACTTC
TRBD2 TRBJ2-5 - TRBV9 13 CASSTTSGETQYF TGTGCCAGCAGCACGACTAGCGGAGAGACCCAGTACTTC
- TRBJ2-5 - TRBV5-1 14 CASSQTNREGTQYF TGCGCCAGCAGCCAAACAAACAGGGAGGGGACCCAGTACTTC
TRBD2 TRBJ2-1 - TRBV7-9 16 CASSLVILAGGFEQFF TGTGCCAGCAGCTTAGTAATCTTAGCGGGAGGGTTTGAGCAGTTCTTC
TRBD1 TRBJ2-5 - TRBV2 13 CASSEQGQETQYF TGTGCCAGCAGTGAACAGGGACAGGAGACCCAGTACTTC
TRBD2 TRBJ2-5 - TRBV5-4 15 CASSLASSGRGDQYF TGTGCCAGCAGCTTGGCGTCTAGCGGGAGGGGGGACCAGTACTTC
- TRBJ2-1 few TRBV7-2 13 CASSLGQGNEQFF TGTGCCAGCAGCTTAGGCCAGGGCAATGAGCAGTTCTTC
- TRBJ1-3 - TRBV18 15 CASSPEGGAGNTIYF TGTGCCAGCTCACCGGAGGGGGGAGCTGGAAACACCATATATTTT
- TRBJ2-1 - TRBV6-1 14 CASIRQASPDEQFF TGTGCCAGCATTAGGCAGGCCTCTCCCGATGAGCAGTTCTTC
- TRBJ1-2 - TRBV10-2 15 CASSDERQGNYGYTF TGCGCCAGCAGTGATGAACGGCAGGGGAACTATGGCTACACCTTC
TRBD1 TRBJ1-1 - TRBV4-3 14 CASSQDRGFTEAFF TGCGCCAGCAGCCAGGACAGGGGATTCACTGAAGCTTTCTTT
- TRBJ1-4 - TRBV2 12 CASSDQRSILFF TGTGCCAGCAGTGACCAGCGATCTATTTTGTTTTTT
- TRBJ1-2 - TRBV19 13 CASTIGQGYGYTF TGTGCCAGTACCATAGGGCAGGGCTATGGCTACACCTTC
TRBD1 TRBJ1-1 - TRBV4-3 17 CASSQDVGTASNTEAFF TGCGCCAGCAGCCAAGATGTGGGGACAGCCTCGAACACTGAAGCTTTCTTT
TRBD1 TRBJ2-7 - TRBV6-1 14 CASNRDRASYEQYF TGTGCCAGCAACCGGGACAGGGCGTCCTACGAGCAGTACTTC
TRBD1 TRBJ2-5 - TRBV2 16 CASSDPGQALSETQYF TGTGCCAGCAGTGACCCGGGACAGGCCTTGAGCGAGACCCAGTACTTC
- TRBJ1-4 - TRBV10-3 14 CAISDRVGEGELFF TGTGCCATCAGTGACCGTGTAGGGGAAGGAGAACTGTTTTTT
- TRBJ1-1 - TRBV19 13 CASSADPNTEAFF TGTGCCAGTAGTGCAGATCCGAACACTGAAGCTTTCTTT
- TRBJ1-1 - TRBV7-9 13 CASSFQENTEAFF TGTGCCAGCAGCTTTCAGGAGAACACTGAAGCTTTCTTT
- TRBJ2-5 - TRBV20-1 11 CSAEGVETQYF TGCAGTGCCGAGGGGGTGGAGACCCAGTACTTC
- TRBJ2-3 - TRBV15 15 CATSSLQGDTDTQYF TGTGCCACCAGCAGCCTACAGGGAGACACAGATACGCAGTATTTT
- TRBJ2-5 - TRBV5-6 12 CASSPPGETQYF TGTGCCAGCAGCCCCCCCGGAGAGACCCAGTACTTC
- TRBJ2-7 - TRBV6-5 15 CASSYNRDLSYEQYF TGTGCCAGCAGTTACAACAGGGACCTCTCCTACGAGCAGTACTTC
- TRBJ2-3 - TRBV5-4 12 CASSYAVGTQYF TGTGCCAGCAGCTATGCCGTAGGTACGCAGTATTTT
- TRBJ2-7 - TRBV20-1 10 CSAGLYEQYF TGCAGTGCTGGCCTATACGAGCAGTACTTC
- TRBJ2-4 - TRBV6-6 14 CASRTDREGNIQYF TGTGCCAGCAGAACCGACAGGGAGGGGAACATTCAGTACTTC
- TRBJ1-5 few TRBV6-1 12 CASSERGQPQHF TGTGCCAGCAGTGAACGGGGCCAGCCCCAGCATTTT
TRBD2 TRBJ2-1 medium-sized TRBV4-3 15 CASSQESSGVGEQFF TGCGCCAGCAGCCAAGAGTCTAGCGGGGTGGGTGAGCAGTTCTTC
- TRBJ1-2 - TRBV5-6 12 CASRPGPASYTF TGTGCCAGCAGGCCCGGGCCAGCAAGCTACACCTTC
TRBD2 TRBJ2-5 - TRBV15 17 CATSPGNSGRARETQYF TGTGCCACCAGCCCCGGCAATAGCGGGAGGGCGAGAGAGACCCAGTACTTC
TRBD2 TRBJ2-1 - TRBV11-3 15 CASSVSGQTYNEQFF TGTGCCAGCTCGGTTAGCGGGCAGACCTACAATGAGCAGTTCTTC